This is a list of T cell receptor beta chains from one sample in a study of shared clonotypes between healthy human individuals. Sequencing was performed with immunoSEQ multiplex PCR; in TCRdb, only in-frame clones are kept and a portion is missing. Of around 1.9 million clones in the sample, around 95% were seen once. The specimen sequenced was naive CD8+ T cells from PBMCs. The receptors here all came from a man aged 18 to 29 in good health. Some clones in this sample may be carry-over from other donors' samples. The CDR3 runs from the conserved cysteine through the conserved F or W. Fields, in order: V gene, J gene, CDR3 protein.

TRBV19	TRBJ2-7	CASSTRGDIRFYEQYF
TRBV19	TRBJ2-3	CASSTRLAPTDTQYF
TRBV14	TRBJ2-2	CASSQGFTGELFF
TRBV18	TRBJ2-3	CASSPDEDRGQGDTQYF
TRBV5-8	TRBJ2-5	CASSGRTSAYQETQYF
TRBV21-1	TRBJ2-7	CASCQVVPAPSYEQYF
TRBV15	TRBJ2-2	CATMGTGELFF
TRBV10-3	TRBJ2-2	CAISGGENTGELFF
TRBV5-4	TRBJ2-2	CASRGGPDGDTGELFF
TRBV7-3	TRBJ2-2	CASSLPNGQGNTGELFF
TRBV4-1	TRBJ2-7	CASSQGQGPSYEQYF
TRBV6-5	TRBJ2-2	CASSYSLGHGELFF
TRBV7-3	TRBJ2-5	CASSLGQGRRETQYF
TRBV6-5	TRBJ2-2	CASSYSEEGSGELFF
TRBV5-1	TRBJ2-1	CASSSTSGEYNEQFF